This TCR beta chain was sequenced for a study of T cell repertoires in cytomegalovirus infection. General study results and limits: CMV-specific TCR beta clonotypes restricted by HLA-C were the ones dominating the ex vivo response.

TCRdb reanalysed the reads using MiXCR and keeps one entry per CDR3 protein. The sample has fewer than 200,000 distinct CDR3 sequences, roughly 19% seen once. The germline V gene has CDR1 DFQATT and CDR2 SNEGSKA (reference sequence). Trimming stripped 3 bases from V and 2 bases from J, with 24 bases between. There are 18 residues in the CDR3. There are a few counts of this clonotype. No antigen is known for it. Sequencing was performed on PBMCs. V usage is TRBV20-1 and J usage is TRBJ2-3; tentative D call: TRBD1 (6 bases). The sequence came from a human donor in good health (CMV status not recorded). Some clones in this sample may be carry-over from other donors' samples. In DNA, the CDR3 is TGCAGTGCTAGTTTGTATCGCGGAAAGACAGGCTCCACAGATACGCAGTATTTT. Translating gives CSASLYRGKTGSTDTQYF.